This T cell receptor (beta chain) was found in a study of blood T cells in healthy people across ages. This clonotype has at least ten counts. Its antigen is undetermined. V was shortened by 5 bases and J by 0 bases, with 5 bases between the two germline ends. CDR1 is DFQATT and CDR2 is SNEGSKA in the germline V gene (reference sequence). This CDR3 region has 12 residues. Overall study results and limits: Age advanced and TCR beta diversity per million T cells fell, roughly linearly.

The use of a sample-barcoded 5' primer and a J-beta primer mix characterized a second PCR of about 7 to 12 cycles. Each CDR3 protein gets one entry after TCRdb re-called the 5' RACE reads with MiXCR. The table lists roughly 650,000 distinct CDR3 sequences, about 34% of them singletons. The sequenced sample consisted of blood. This TCR was recovered from a woman of 80 years or more in good health. The genes are TRBV20-1 and TRBJ1-5; no clear D gene. DNA of the CDR3: TGCAGTGCTTGGGATAGCAATCAGCCCCAGCATTTT. Protein product: CSAWDSNQPQHF.